This passage covers 8 T cell receptor beta chains from one sample sequenced in a study of blood T cell repertoires in COVID-19. Sequenced by immunoSEQ multiplex PCR; TCRdb stores in-frame clones only, minus some. The sample shows 150,000 or so clones, approximately 85% of them seen only once. Sequenced input: peripheral blood. All receptors come from a man in his sixties with COVID-19, enrolled during active disease.

This clone appeared a single time. The chain has TRBV14 and TRBJ2-7; perhaps TRBD1 as D (7 bases). Germline V gives CDR1 SGHDN, CDR2 FVKESK. CDR3 length equals 15 residues. The ends were cut back, 4 bases at V and 6 bases at J, with 19 bases in the middle. Written as DNA, the CDR3 is TGTGCCAGCAGCCTCGGAGGGGGCGGGATAATCGAGCAGTACTTC. Amino acid sequence: CASSLGGGGIIEQYF.

The chain carries TRBV30 and TRBJ1-3, with a weak D call TRBD1 (5 bases). Trimming pared 7 bases from V and 4 bases from J, leaving 11 bases between. Germline V gives CDR1 GTSNPN, CDR2 SVGIG (reference sequence). The CDR3 covers 12 residues. For the CDR3, the DNA is TGTGCCTCAAAACGGGGGGGAAACACCATATATTTT. Its translation is CASKRGGNTIYF.

This chain links TRBV6-5 with TRBJ1-5, with D maybe TRBD1 (6 bases). Looked up from germline, CDR1 is MNHEY and CDR2 is SVGAGI. CDR3 length: 14 residues. Between the trimmed V and J ends, which lost 5 bases and 6 bases, there was a span of 14 bases. CDR3 residues: CASSTPGDGQPQHF. The CDR3, as DNA: TGTGCCAGCAGTACCCCAGGGGATGGTCAGCCCCAGCATTTT.

The chain employs TRBV7-2 and TRBJ2-7; TRBD2 matches at 11 bases. Germline assignment: CDR1 SGHTA and CDR2 FQGNSA. The junction had 5 bases not matched to a gene; V was cut back by 1 base and J by 3 bases. CDR3 length: 16 amino acids. The CDR3, as DNA: TGTGCCAGCAGCTTAGGACCCGGGACTAGCGGCTACGAGCAGTACTTC. Translation gives CASSLGPGTSGYEQYF.

This clone has just a few counts. The chain combines TRBV12-3 or TRBV12-4 with TRBJ1-2; weak D call: TRBD1 (6 bases). V lost 6 bases to trimming and J lost 4 bases, with 9 bases between them. This CDR3 region has 12 residues. CDR3 bases: TGTGCCAGCAGCCAGGACAGCTATGGCTACACCTTC. It codes for CASSQDSYGYTF.

The chain has TRBV18 and TRBJ1-3; D is perhaps TRBD1 (6 bases). The V gene's germline CDR1 is KGHSH and CDR2 LQKENI. The CDR3 extends over 15 amino acids. V lost 1 base and J lost 2, with 9 bases in between. In DNA form, the CDR3 reads TGTGCCAGCTCACCACAACAGGGAACTGGAAACACCATATATTTT. Amino acids: CASSPQQGTGNTIYF. The entire variable domain, with the rest obtained from reference TRBV18 and TRBJ1-3, is as follows: NAGVMQNPRHLVRRRGQEARLRCSPMKGHSHVYWYRQLPEEGLKFMVYLQKENIIDESGMPKERFSAEFPKEGPSILRIQQVVRGDSAAYFCASSPQQGTGNTIYFGEGSWLTVV.

The CDR3 DNA reads as TGTGCCAGCAGCCTAAACACCGGGCTAGCGGGGCTCGAGACCCAGTACTTC. Amino acids: CASSLNTGLAGLETQYF. J is TRBJ2-5 and V is TRBV5-8, with 9 positions matching TRBD2. CDR1 is SGHTS, CDR2 YDEGEE, per germline. The junction had 15 bases not matched to a gene; V was cut back by 4 bases and J by 5 bases. CDR3 length: 17 amino acids.

The genes are TRBV11-1 and TRBJ1-1; D remains unclear. This CDR3 is 15 amino acids long. Deletions cut 3 bases from V and 0 bases from J, with 11 bases between. CDR1 and CDR2 from the germline V gene are SGHAT and FQDESV (reference sequence). The CDR3 DNA follows: TGTGCCAGCAGCTTTGAGTTCGGGGTGAACACTGAAGCTTTCTTT. Residues: CASSFEFGVNTEAFF.